The 13 T cell receptor beta chains presented below share a single source sample, sequenced in a study of blood T cell repertoires in COVID-19. Assay used: immunoSEQ multiplex PCR; TCRdb lists only in-frame clones, some missing. The table includes roughly 160,000 clones, roughly four fifths detected once. The sample consisted of peripheral blood. These receptors originate from a man between 65 and 85 years old with active or convalescent COVID-19.

This rearrangement joins TRBV3-1 (or the pseudogene TRBV3-2) to TRBJ2-7; D unclear. V was shortened by 1 base and J by 2 bases, with 18 bases between the two germline ends. Germline-derived CDR1 and CDR2 are LGHDT and YNNKEL (reference sequence). The CDR3 contains 17 residues. The DNA for the CDR3 is TGTGCCAGCAGCCAAGCCGCGGCACGGATACCGACCTACGAGCAGTACTTC. Amino acid sequence: CASSQAAARIPTYEQYF.

The V call is TRBV19, the J call TRBJ2-5; 8 nucleotides agree with TRBD1. Looked up from germline, CDR1 is LNHDA and CDR2 is SQIVND (reference sequence). CDR3 length: 14 residues. With 6 bases clipped from V and 7 bases from J, the junction kept 10 bases outside the gene matches. This chain's CDR3 is CASRSVGTGGTQYF. The DNA of the CDR3 is TGTGCCAGTAGATCCGTAGGGACAGGCGGGACCCAGTACTTC.

The chain recombines TRBV11-2 with TRBJ2-5; a possible D gene is TRBD1 (5 bases). This CDR3 has 14 residues. Germline loops: CDR1 SGHAT, CDR2 FQNNGV. Trimming left V 1 base short and J 4 bases short, with 10 bases between. The CDR3 loop is CASSLVYRSETQYF. The CDR3 coding sequence is TGTGCCAGCAGCTTAGTTTACAGGTCAGAGACCCAGTACTTC.

The chain is built from TRBV14 and TRBJ1-6, with 7 bases identical to TRBD1. There are 15 residues in the CDR3. Germline trimming cut 3 bases from V and 7 bases from J; bases unmatched to any gene: 6. CDR1 is SGHDN and CDR2 is FVKESK in the germline V gene. This CDR3 is CASSQTQGGNSPLHF. The CDR3 coding sequence is TGTGCCAGCAGCCAGACCCAGGGGGGAAATTCACCCCTCCACTTT.

The chain has TRBV7-3 and TRBJ2-3, with TRBD2 matching over 8 bases. The germline gives CDR1 SGHTA, CDR2 FQGTGA. Trimming took 5 bases from V and 4 from J; bases not matched to a gene: 8. The CDR3 totals 15 residues. The CDR3 DNA is TGTGCCAGCAGCCGGACTAGCCTCAGCTCAGATACGCAGTATTTT. As protein: CASSRTSLSSDTQYF. Full variable domain (outside the CDR3, taken from reference TRBV7-3 and TRBJ2-3): GAGVSQTPSNKVTEKGKYVELRCDPISGHTALYWYRQSLGQGPEFLIYFQGTGAADDSGLPNDRFFAVRPEGSVSTLKIQRTERGDSAVYLCASSRTSLSSDTQYFGPGTRLTVL.

This rearrangement joins TRBV7-3 to TRBJ1-1; the D is unclear. V lost 6 bases and J 2 bases, leaving 7 bases between the germline ends. CDR3 size: 12 residues. Germline CDR1 SGHTA, CDR2 FQGTGA. CDR3 DNA: TGTGCCAGCAGTAACAGAAACACTGAAGCTTTCTTT. This encodes CASSNRNTEAFF.

The chain carries TRBV11-2 and TRBJ2-5; D possibly corresponds to TRBD2 (6 bases). V was clipped by 3 bases and J by 5 bases, with 10 bases between them. The CDR3 loop spans 13 amino acids. Germline loops: CDR1 SGHAT, CDR2 FQNNGV. This chain's CDR3 is CASSFGTLETQYF. The CDR3 coding sequence is TGTGCCAGCAGCTTCGGGACTCTGGAGACCCAGTACTTC.

The rearrangement links TRBV4-3 to TRBJ2-3; possible D gene TRBD1, 5 bases. Trimming pared 5 bases from V and 2 bases from J, leaving 14 bases between. Germline CDR1 reads LGHNA; CDR2 reads YSLEER. This CDR3 region has 15 residues. Written as DNA, the CDR3 is TGCGCCAGCAGCGCGGACAAGGGTTACACAGATACGCAGTATTTT. Residues: CASSADKGYTDTQYF.

J is TRBJ1-2 and V is TRBV5-1, with D perhaps TRBD1 (6 bases). Germline CDR1 is SGHRS and CDR2 is YFSETQ. This CDR3 has 13 residues. Trimming pared 5 bases from V and 6 bases from J, leaving 14 bases between. The CDR3 nucleotides read TGCGCCAGCAGGGACACCGAGGGGGATGGCTACACCTTC. Translated: CASRDTEGDGYTF.

V usage is TRBV5-8 and J usage is TRBJ1-3, with 7 positions matching TRBD1. V gave up 5 bases and J gave up 2 bases; unmatched junction bases: 7. The CDR3 contains 15 residues. Germline CDR1 SGHTS, CDR2 YDEGEE. For the CDR3, the DNA is TGTGCCAGCAGATTACCGACAGGGACTGGAAACACCATATATTTT. It translates to CASRLPTGTGNTIYF.

The chain carries TRBV2 and TRBJ1-1, with D possibly matching TRBD1 (5 bases). This CDR3 spans 20 amino acids. In germline, CDR1 is SNHLY, CDR2 FYNNEI. The V end was cut by 4 bases, the J end by 5 bases, with 32 bases between. CDR3: CASSAREGRRRTGEGTEAFF. The CDR3 DNA reads as TGTGCCAGCAGTGCCAGGGAGGGTAGACGGCGAACCGGAGAGGGGACTGAAGCTTTCTTT.

The CDR3 DNA is TGTGCCAGCAAGAACAGGGCTGATTCACCCCTCCACTTT. It is translated as CASKNRADSPLHF. V and J are TRBV2 and TRBJ1-6; maybe TRBD1 (6 bases). From germline, CDR1 is SNHLY and CDR2 FYNNEI. The ends were cut back, 7 bases at V and 8 bases at J, with 12 bases in the middle. This CDR3 contains 13 residues.

V is TRBV3-1 (or the pseudogene TRBV3-2) and J is TRBJ2-7; TRBD1 is a possible D gene (6 bases). The CDR3 sequence is 12 residues long. The V end lost 0 bases, the J end lost 10 bases, and 10 bases lay between the germline ends. CDR1 is LGHDT and CDR2 is YNNKEL in the germline V gene (reference sequence). The CDR3 reads CASSQDRRGQYF. The CDR3 DNA sequence: TGTGCCAGCAGCCAAGACCGCAGGGGCCAGTACTTC.